The 16 T cell receptor beta chains below all came from one sample that was sequenced in a study of T cell clones after liver transplantation. The protocol was immunoSEQ multiplex PCR, while the TCRdb copy is restricted to in-frame clones and leaves out a portion. In the table there are roughly 20,000 clones, about 90% of which are singletons. The sequenced sample was CD8+ T cells from blood, obtained before liver transplant. The origin of the receptors is a human donor who received a liver transplant.

The chain links TRBV19 to TRBJ2-7; the D gene is possibly TRBD1 (6 bases). Germline V gives CDR1 LNHDA, CDR2 SQIVND (reference sequence). The CDR3 is 13 amino acids. Deletions cut 5 bases from V and 3 bases from J, with 11 bases between. CDR3 loop: CASSPRGSYEQYF. For the CDR3, the DNA is TGTGCCAGTAGTCCCAGGGGCAGCTACGAGCAGTACTTC.

The chain joins TRBV11-1 to TRBJ2-7; weak D call: TRBD1 (5 bases). Trimming removed 2 bases at V and 3 bases at J, with 8 bases between. The CDR3 is 13 residues long. Per germline, CDR1 SGHAT and CDR2 FQDESV (reference sequence). Here the CDR3 DNA reads TGTGCCAGCAGCTTAAGGCAGGGCTACGAGCAGTACTTC. Its protein product is CASSLRQGYEQYF. Looking up the rest from reference TRBV11-1 and TRBJ2-7 gives the full variable domain: EAEVAQSPRYKITEKSQAVAFWCDPISGHATLYWYRQILGQGPELLVQFQDESVVDDSQLPKDRFSAERLKGVDSTLKIQPAELGDSAMYLCASSLRQGYEQYFGPGTRLTVT.

The chain has TRBV7-9 and TRBJ1-2; maybe TRBD1 (5 bases). The germline gives CDR1 SEHNR, CDR2 FQNEAQ (reference sequence). CDR3 length: 18 amino acids. The V end lost 1 base, the J end lost 0 bases, and 18 bases lay between the germline ends. The CDR3, as DNA: TGTGCCAGCAGCTTAGTTGGGTCAGGGAGGGCTCCTAACTATGGCTACACCTTC. This sequence encodes CASSLVGSGRAPNYGYTF.

This rearrangement joins TRBV6-1 to TRBJ2-7; 9 positions match TRBD1. J gave up 2 bases and V 3 bases, and 2 bases lay outside the gene matches. The CDR3 consists of 14 residues. Per the germline V gene, CDR1 is MNHNS and CDR2 is SASEGT. CDR3 sequence: CASSETGGPYEQYF. CDR3 bases: TGTGCCAGCAGTGAGACAGGGGGACCCTACGAGCAGTACTTC.

The chain couples TRBV9 to TRBJ1-2; the D gene is possibly TRBD1 (5 bases). The V end lost 4 bases, the J end lost 5 bases, and 12 bases lay between the germline ends. The CDR3 length is 13 residues. CDR1 and CDR2 from the germline V gene are SGDLS and YYNGEE. The CDR3, as DNA: TGTGCCAGCAGCACCGGGACGGCATATGGCTACACCTTC. It translates to CASSTGTAYGYTF.

The CDR3 bases are TGTGCCAGCAGTTACGTCGCCGGGAACACTGAAGCTTTCTTT. Its translation is CASSYVAGNTEAFF. The chain links TRBV6-5 to TRBJ1-1; D is uncertain. Germline CDR1 reads MNHEY; CDR2 reads SVGAGI. Trimming cost V 2 bases and J 1 base, with 8 bases left between them. The CDR3 consists of 14 residues.

This chain joins TRBV29-1 and TRBJ2-5; 7 nucleotides agree with TRBD2. The CDR3 is made up of 14 amino acids. The V segment lost 5 bases and the J segment 4 bases; nucleotides outside the gene matches: 10. The germline gives CDR1 SQVTM, CDR2 ANQGSEA. CDR3 region: CSVRSGNTRETQYF. The DNA for the CDR3 is TGCAGCGTTCGAAGCGGGAACACTCGAGAGACCCAGTACTTC.

This clone was counted a single time. The V and J genes are TRBV2 and TRBJ2-1, with TRBD2 identical over 13 bases. V was clipped by 8 bases and J by 9 bases; unmatched bases: 7. The CDR3 sequence is 14 residues long. CDR1 SNHLY and CDR2 FYNNEI come from the germline V gene. The CDR3 spells CASLRTSGSGEQFF. The CDR3 coding sequence is TGTGCCAGCCTCCGGACTAGCGGGAGCGGTGAGCAGTTCTTC.

V and J are TRBV7-2 and TRBJ2-7; possibly TRBD2 for D (5 bases). The germline gives CDR1 SGHTA, CDR2 FQGNSA. The CDR3 has 16 amino acids. V shed 6 bases and J shed 0 bases, with 18 bases lying between them. CDR3: CASRAGMDSDSYEQYF. The CDR3 region has the DNA TGTGCCAGCAGGGCCGGTATGGACTCGGACTCCTACGAGCAGTACTTC.

The chain combines TRBV27 with TRBJ2-1; 8 positions agree with TRBD1. V was pared by 6 bases and J by 8 bases, with 9 bases of the junction left unmatched. Germline-derived CDR1 and CDR2 are MNHEY and SMNVEV (reference sequence). The CDR3 runs to 14 residues. The CDR3 reads CASSPTAGGDEQFF. DNA of the CDR3: TGTGCCAGCAGCCCGACCGCAGGGGGCGATGAGCAGTTCTTC.

V usage is TRBV6-1 and J usage is TRBJ2-2; the D is unclear. The length of the CDR3 is 14 residues. Germline lookup yields CDR1 MNHNS and CDR2 SASEGT. Trimming took 6 bases from V and 2 from J, leaving 10 bases between them. As DNA, the CDR3 is TGTGCCAGCAGACCCCTTGACAACACCGGGGAGCTGTTTTTT. Its translation: CASRPLDNTGELFF.

The V and J genes are TRBV5-4 and TRBJ1-2; D perhaps matches TRBD1 (5 bases). Trimming shortened V by 0 bases and J by 5 bases, and 14 bases separated the two germline ends. From germline, CDR1 is SGHNT and CDR2 YYREEE (reference sequence). The CDR3 is 15 residues long. In DNA form, the CDR3 reads TGTGCCAGCAGCTTGGGGGCAGGGCAATGGTATGGCTACACCTTC. This encodes CASSLGAGQWYGYTF. The full variable domain, in which reference TRBV5-4 and TRBJ1-2 provide the parts outside the CDR3, is ETGVTQSPTHLIKTRGQQVTLRCSSQSGHNTVSWYQQALGQGPQFIFQYYREEENGRGNFPPRFSGLQFPNYSSELNVNALELDDSALYLCASSLGAGQWYGYTFGSGTRLTVV.

This chain connects TRBV2 to TRBJ2-3; TRBD1 matches at 7 bases. From germline, CDR1 is SNHLY and CDR2 FYNNEI. The CDR3 has 15 residues. V was pared by 1 base and J by 4 bases, with 5 bases of the junction left unmatched. The DNA for the CDR3 is TGTGCCAGCAGTGAAGGTGGCAGGGGGTCAGATACGCAGTATTTT. Translation: CASSEGGRGSDTQYF.

V gene TRBV7-2 combines with J gene TRBJ2-1; TRBD2 aligns across 8 bases. Germline lookup yields CDR1 SGHTA and CDR2 FQGNSA. The CDR3 sequence is 16 residues long. V trimming: 4 bases; J trimming: 4 bases; junction bases outside the gene matches: 9. The CDR3 sequence is CASSSRGREAYNEQFF. CDR3 coding DNA: TGTGCCAGCAGCTCCCGGGGGCGGGAGGCATACAATGAGCAGTTCTTC.

The chain has TRBV27 and TRBJ2-7; 8 bases agree with TRBD1. Unmatched junction bases numbered 5, after V lost 6 bases and J lost 1 base. Germline assignment: CDR1 MNHEY and CDR2 SMNVEV (reference sequence). The CDR3 has 14 residues. This chain's CDR3 is CASSGTGSSYEQYF. CDR3 sequence (DNA): TGTGCCAGCAGCGGGACAGGCTCTTCCTACGAGCAGTACTTC.

The V call is TRBV19, the J call TRBJ2-7; D might be TRBD2 (6 bases). Trimming stripped 3 bases from V and 5 bases from J, with 17 bases between. This CDR3 comprises 15 residues. The germline V gene has CDR1 LNHDA and CDR2 SQIVND (reference sequence). For the CDR3, the DNA is TGTGCCAGTAGTATCTCCCTTGCAGGGAGGCACGAGCAGTACTTC. Its protein is CASSISLAGRHEQYF.